The 6 T cell receptor beta chains below were found in one sample sequenced in a study of OX40 agonist ivuxolimab in advanced cancers. Generated by immunoSEQ multiplex PCR, the TCRdb table keeps only in-frame clones and is missing some. The table lists roughly 70,000 clones, 75% to 95% of them singletons. The source was CD4+ or CD8+ T cells sorted from blood, collected in a trial of the OX40 agonist ivuxolimab. The receptors derive from an adult with an advanced solid tumor such as melanoma, head and neck, liver or kidney cancer.

This clone was seen only a few times. This chain joins TRBV11-3 and TRBJ2-3, with 7 bases aligning to TRBD1. Trimming at V came to 5 bases and at J to 6 bases, leaving 5 bases not matched to a gene. This CDR3 contains 13 residues. From germline, CDR1 is SGHNT and CDR2 YENEEA. The chain's CDR3 is CASSGWDSDTQYF. Written as DNA, the CDR3 is TGTGCCAGCAGCGGCTGGGACAGTGATACGCAGTATTTT.

The chain combines TRBV2 with TRBJ2-1; 13 bases line up with TRBD2. Germline CDR1 SNHLY, CDR2 FYNNEI. J gave up 6 bases and V 6 bases, and 11 bases lay outside the gene matches. CDR3 length: 17 residues. The CDR3 sequence: CASSPGLAGVGGNEQFF. CDR3 nucleotides: TGTGCCAGCAGCCCTGGACTAGCGGGAGTTGGTGGCAATGAGCAGTTCTTC. The variable domain in full, completed from reference TRBV2 and TRBJ2-1, reads EPEVTQTPSHQVTQMGQEVILRCVPISNHLYFYWYRQILGQKVEFLVSFYNNEISEKSEIFDDQFSVERPDGSNFTLKIRSTKLEDSAMYFCASSPGLAGVGGNEQFFGPGTRLTVL.

This chain connects TRBV27 to TRBJ1-5; 9 positions agree with TRBD1. CDR3 length equals 15 residues. With 5 bases clipped from V and 3 bases from J, the junction kept 5 bases outside the gene matches. CDR1 MNHEY and CDR2 SMNVEV come from the germline V gene (reference sequence). The CDR3 nucleotides are TGTGCCAGCAGTCCGGACAGGGGCTACAATCAGCCCCAGCATTTT. This encodes CASSPDRGYNQPQHF.

As DNA, the CDR3 is TGTGCCAGCAGCACGGGGGTCGAGCAGTACTTC. Encoded protein: CASSTGVEQYF. This sequence joins TRBV5-5 and TRBJ2-7; possibly TRBD2 for D (6 bases). Trimming removed 4 bases from V and 6 bases from J, with 8 bases in between. The CDR3 contains 11 residues. In germline, CDR1 is SGHKS, CDR2 YYEKEE (reference sequence).

The chain carries TRBV29-1 and TRBJ1-5; D is undetermined. The V gene's germline CDR1 is SQVTM and CDR2 ANQGSEA. CDR3 length: 13 residues. Trimming took off 0 bases at V and 3 bases at J, with 6 bases between the two ends. Here the CDR3 DNA reads TGCAGCGTTGAAGACGGGGACAATCAGCCCCAGCATTTT. It specifies CSVEDGDNQPQHF.

V gene TRBV27 combines with J gene TRBJ2-7; 8 bases align to TRBD1. Germline lookup yields CDR1 MNHEY and CDR2 SMNVEV (reference sequence). V was pared by 5 bases and J by 0 bases, with 6 bases of the junction left unmatched. The CDR3 has 15 amino acids. The CDR3 loop is CASSPPGQDSYEQYF. CDR3 coding DNA: TGTGCCAGCAGTCCACCGGGACAGGACTCCTACGAGCAGTACTTC.